The next 25 T cell receptor beta chains were all read from a single sample in a study of blood T cell repertoires in COVID-19. The assay was immunoSEQ multiplex PCR, and TCRdb's table has in-frame clones only and misses some. The data hold around 250,000 clones, with about 90% observed a single time. The material sequenced was PBMCs or T cells enriched from blood (not recorded which). The receptors stem from a human donor in a cohort exposed to, infected with or recovered from COVID-19 (not recorded which). The donor label of this sample is uncertain.

This chain connects TRBV7-2 to TRBJ1-1, with 9 positions matching TRBD1. From germline, CDR1 is SGHTA and CDR2 FQGNSA. The ends lost 1 base at V and 4 bases at J; junction bases unmatched: 4. This CDR3 is 15 amino acids long. Written as DNA, the CDR3 is TGTGCCAGCAGCTTAGGGGGACAGGGAGGCACTGAAGCTTTCTTT. Encoded protein: CASSLGGQGGTEAFF.

This sequence joins TRBV27 and TRBJ1-2; 7 bases line up with TRBD1. This CDR3 region has 15 residues. Germline values: CDR1 MNHEY, CDR2 SMNVEV (reference sequence). V was pared by 6 bases and J by 2 bases, with 9 bases of the junction left unmatched. The CDR3 sequence is CASRSYLQGNYGYTF. In DNA form, the CDR3 reads TGTGCCAGCAGGTCCTATTTACAGGGGAACTATGGCTACACCTTC.

This chain uses TRBV10-3 with TRBJ1-6; the match to TRBD1 covers 7 bases. Unmatched junction bases numbered 1, after V lost 6 bases and J lost 5 bases. The CDR3 sequence is 13 residues long. In germline, CDR1 is ENHRY, CDR2 SYGVKD. The CDR3: CAIRTGDNSPLHF. CDR3 in DNA: TGTGCCATCAGAACAGGGGATAATTCACCCCTCCACTTT.

The chain joins TRBV6-1 to TRBJ1-5; 9 bases are shared with TRBD1. Germline trimming cut 4 bases from V and 6 bases from J; bases unmatched to any gene: 13. This CDR3 is 17 amino acids long. Per germline, CDR1 MNHNS and CDR2 SASEGT. The CDR3 DNA is TGTGCCAGCAGTGGTACCGGGACAGGGAATAGTCGTCAGCCCCAGCATTTT. This encodes CASSGTGTGNSRQPQHF.

This clone has only one observation. Here the CDR3 reads CASSIGGVYQPQHF. The DNA of the CDR3 is TGTGCCAGTAGTATCGGAGGAGTCTATCAGCCCCAGCATTTT. This chain uses TRBV19 with TRBJ1-5; D call uncertain. The CDR3 extends over 14 amino acids. Germline values: CDR1 LNHDA, CDR2 SQIVND (reference sequence). Trimming removed 3 bases at V and 5 bases at J, with 11 bases between.

This chain uses TRBV4-3 with TRBJ1-3; the D gene is possibly TRBD1 (6 bases). CDR1 and CDR2 from the germline V gene are LGHNA and YSLEER. The CDR3 runs 14 residues. V lost 1 base and J 4 bases, leaving 8 bases between the germline ends. The CDR3 sequence: CASSQGTAGNTIYF. The CDR3 DNA is TGCGCCAGCAGCCAAGGGACAGCCGGAAACACCATATATTTT.

This sequence joins TRBV5-1 and TRBJ1-1, with TRBD1 matching 10 bases. CDR3 length: 18 amino acids. Trimming took 3 bases from V and 2 from J; bases not matched to a gene: 13. CDR1 SGHRS and CDR2 YFSETQ come from the germline V gene. The CDR3 DNA sequence: TGCGCCAGCAGCTACCAGCGCCGGGACAGGGGACTTAACACTGAAGCTTTCTTT. Translating it yields CASSYQRRDRGLNTEAFF.

The V and J genes are TRBV18 and TRBJ1-2; 9 nucleotides line up with TRBD1. CDR1 KGHSH and CDR2 LQKENI come from the germline V gene. This CDR3 is 15 amino acids long. The junction had 9 bases not matched to a gene; V was cut back by 3 bases and J by 7 bases. Written as DNA, the CDR3 is TGTGCCAGCTCACCGTGGGGACAGGGTAACATTGGCTACACCTTC. Translating gives CASSPWGQGNIGYTF.

The chain has TRBV29-1 and TRBJ1-3, with a tentative D call TRBD1 (6 bases). The germline gives CDR1 SQVTM, CDR2 ANQGSEA. V shed 4 bases and J shed 4 bases, with 8 bases lying between them. The CDR3 runs to 12 residues. CDR3 protein: CSVAGVGNTIYF. Here the CDR3 DNA reads TGCAGCGTTGCAGGGGTCGGAAACACCATATATTTT.

The CDR3 spells CASSRPGLAGGFSTDTQYF. The CDR3 DNA is TGTGCCAGCAGCCGCCCGGGACTAGCGGGGGGGTTTAGCACAGATACGCAGTATTTT. The chain couples TRBV5-5 to TRBJ2-3, with TRBD2 matching 16 bases. Germline V lookup: CDR1 SGHKS, CDR2 YYEKEE (reference sequence). V lost 4 bases to trimming and J lost 0 bases; unmatched junction nucleotides: 8. The CDR3 has 19 residues.

The CDR3 protein is CASSRGTGVGTDTQYF. The DNA of the CDR3 is TGTGCCAGTAGTCGCGGGACAGGGGTTGGCACAGATACGCAGTATTTT. The gene calls are TRBV19 and TRBJ2-3, with 10 bases that match TRBD1. J was trimmed by 1 base and V by 5 bases; bases with no gene match: 6. Looked up from germline, CDR1 is LNHDA and CDR2 is SQIVND (reference sequence). The CDR3 runs 16 residues.

This clone is a singleton in its sample. The chain combines TRBV19 with TRBJ1-1; 8 bases align to TRBD1. Unmatched junction bases numbered 5, after V lost 5 bases and J lost 0 bases. The CDR3 consists of 15 residues. Looked up from germline, CDR1 is LNHDA and CDR2 is SQIVND (reference sequence). The DNA for the CDR3 is TGTGCCAGTAGTGGACGACAGGGGATGAACACTGAAGCTTTCTTT. Translated, it gives CASSGRQGMNTEAFF.

This clone has only one observation. This sequence joins TRBV19 and TRBJ2-3, with D possibly matching TRBD1 (5 bases). CDR3 length equals 15 residues. Germline V gene sequence: CDR1 LNHDA, CDR2 SQIVND (reference sequence). The germline V and J ends were trimmed by 8 bases and 0 bases, with 15 bases remaining between them. In DNA form, the CDR3 reads TGTGCCAGTCGAGGACACGGGTTAAGCACAGATACGCAGTATTTT. Its translation is CASRGHGLSTDTQYF.

The chain is built from TRBV11-3 and TRBJ1-1, with D possibly TRBD1 on 6 matching bases. The CDR3 spans 20 residues. Trimming took off 0 bases at V and 3 bases at J, with 26 bases between the two ends. Germline-derived CDR1 and CDR2 are SGHNT and YENEEA. CDR3: CASSLDRTLWGGLVDTEAFF. The DNA for the CDR3 is TGTGCCAGCAGCTTAGATCGCACCCTGTGGGGGGGCTTAGTAGACACTGAAGCTTTCTTT.

This chain connects TRBV7-2 to TRBJ2-3; 10 positions match TRBD2. In germline, CDR1 is SGHTA, CDR2 FQGNSA. The CDR3 is 17 residues long. J was trimmed by 1 base and V by 5 bases; bases with no gene match: 9. The DNA of the CDR3 is TGTGCCAGCAGCCCTCGAAACAGCGGGGGGGGCACAGATACGCAGTATTTT. It encodes CASSPRNSGGGTDTQYF.

This chain links TRBV7-2 with TRBJ1-1, with TRBD1 matching 9 bases. Germline V gives CDR1 SGHTA, CDR2 FQGNSA. This CDR3 comprises 15 residues. V was clipped by 4 bases and J by 5 bases; unmatched bases: 8. The CDR3 region has the DNA TGTGCCAGCAGCTCCCTGGGACAGGGTGGGACTGAAGCTTTCTTT. As protein: CASSSLGQGGTEAFF.

This sequence joins TRBV19 and TRBJ2-1, with TRBD1 matching over 10 bases. The CDR3 spans 16 residues. J was trimmed by 3 bases and V by 7 bases; bases with no gene match: 9. CDR1 LNHDA and CDR2 SQIVND come from the germline V gene (reference sequence). CDR3 DNA sequence: TGTGCCAGTACCCCCTTGGGGACAGGGGACTACAATGAGCAGTTCTTC. Protein: CASTPLGTGDYNEQFF.

This clone was seen a few times. The chain has TRBV10-3 and TRBJ1-1; tentative D call: TRBD1 (6 bases). The germline V gene has CDR1 ENHRY and CDR2 SYGVKD. The CDR3 is 13 amino acids. Trimming took 2 bases from V and 4 from J, leaving 8 bases between them. DNA for the CDR3: TGTGCCATCAGTGAGATACAGGGCACTGAAGCTTTCTTT. It codes for CAISEIQGTEAFF.

The chain couples TRBV6-5 to TRBJ2-7, with a tentative D call TRBD1 (6 bases). Trimming stripped 2 bases from V and 1 base from J, with 15 bases between. Germline V gene data show CDR1 as MNHEY and CDR2 as SVGAGI. The CDR3 is made up of 16 amino acids. The DNA for the CDR3 is TGTGCCAGCAGTTACCCCACACAGGGCAATTCCTACGAGCAGTACTTC. Its protein is CASSYPTQGNSYEQYF.

The chain is built from TRBV2 and TRBJ2-4; 16 bases are a match to TRBD2. Germline V gene sequence: CDR1 SNHLY, CDR2 FYNNEI. The junction had 4 bases not matched to a gene; V was cut back by 4 bases and J by 4 bases. The length of the CDR3 is 17 residues. The DNA for the CDR3 is TGTGCCAGCAGTGTCCCGGGACTAGCGGGGGGGAAAAACATTCAGTACTTC. Its translation is CASSVPGLAGGKNIQYF.

The V gene is TRBV13, the J gene TRBJ2-3, with D perhaps matching TRBD2 (5 bases). CDR3 size: 14 residues. Trimming shortened V by 3 bases and J by 6 bases, and 13 bases separated the two germline ends. CDR1 and CDR2 from the germline V gene are PRHDT and FYEKMQ (reference sequence). DNA for the CDR3: TGTGCCAGCAGCTTCGGGGTCGGCTCGGATACGCAGTATTTT. Its protein is CASSFGVGSDTQYF.

The chain uses TRBV5-1 and TRBJ2-7; a weak D match, TRBD2 (5 bases). Looked up from germline, CDR1 is SGHRS and CDR2 is YFSETQ. V gave up 2 bases and J gave up 3 bases, with 18 bases separating them. The CDR3 is 16 amino acids. CDR3 in DNA: TGCGCCAGCAGCTTTAGTGAGGGCAGTTTATTCTACGAGCAGTACTTC. It yields the protein CASSFSEGSLFYEQYF.

The J gene is TRBJ1-5, the V gene TRBV12-3 or TRBV12-4; D unclear. The CDR3 has 13 amino acids. Trimming stripped 6 bases from V and 9 bases from J, with 15 bases between. As DNA, the CDR3 is TGTGCCAGCAGCGAGACAATGCACGGGCCCCAGCATTTT. This codes for CASSETMHGPQHF.

The CDR3 loop reads CASSYYQPGANYGYTF. Here the CDR3 DNA reads TGTGCCAGCAGTTACTACCAGCCGGGAGCTAACTATGGCTACACCTTC. V is TRBV6-5 and J is TRBJ1-2; no reliable D call. Germline CDR1 and CDR2: MNHEY and SVGAGI. The CDR3 is made up of 16 amino acids. Deletions cut 1 base from V and 0 bases from J, with 12 bases between.

This rearrangement joins TRBV7-7 to TRBJ1-5; no definite D call. There are 21 residues in the CDR3. Trimming pared 1 base from V and 0 bases from J, leaving 25 bases between. The germline V gene has CDR1 SSHAT and CDR2 FNYEAQ (reference sequence). The CDR3 DNA is TGTGCCAGCAGCTTAGGAAGCGGCAACGTACCCACGGGAATTAGCAATCAGCCCCAGCATTTT. Its protein product is CASSLGSGNVPTGISNQPQHF. Full variable domain (rest looked up from reference TRBV7-7 and TRBJ1-5): GAGVSQSPRYKVTKRGQDVTLRCDPISSHATLYWYQQALGQGPEFLTYFNYEAQPDKSGLPSDRFSAERPEGSISTLTIQRTEQRDSAMYRCASSLGSGNVPTGISNQPQHFGDGTRLSIL.